A single sample gave rise to the 8 T cell receptor beta chains below, sequenced in a study of neurological immune-mediated disorders. Each CDR3 protein is one row after TCRdb ran MiXCR on the 5' RACE reads. The table has some 30,000 distinct CDR3 sequences, roughly 20% seen once. What was sequenced was PBMCs. Receptors originate from a woman aged 55-70 years in good health.

This clonotype was picked up a small number of times. The chain carries TRBV12-3 or TRBV12-4 and TRBJ2-5, with a tentative D call TRBD2 (5 bases). Between the trimmed V and J ends, which lost 4 bases and 5 bases, there was a span of 14 bases. The CDR3 sequence is 14 residues long. The CDR3 DNA reads TGTGCCAGCAGTTGGCTAGCACCTTCGGAGACCCAGTACTTC. Its translation is CASSWLAPSETQYF.

The gene calls are TRBV5-4 and TRBJ2-5; possibly TRBD1 for D (6 bases). Deletions cut 1 base from V and 4 bases from J, with 14 bases between. Germline CDR1 SGHNT, CDR2 YYREEE (reference sequence). CDR3 length equals 15 residues. CDR3 amino acids: CASSLLSRGPETQYF. As DNA, the CDR3 is TGTGCCAGCAGCTTGTTGAGCAGGGGCCCAGAGACCCAGTACTTC.

This clonotype was picked up many times. This CDR3 is CASSMGLASYEQYF. The CDR3 bases are TGTGCCAGCAGCATGGGACTAGCAAGCTACGAGCAGTACTTC. The chain couples TRBV6-5 to TRBJ2-7; the match to TRBD2 covers 9 bases. This CDR3 is 14 amino acids long. V lost 6 bases, J lost 3 bases, and 6 bases stayed unmatched. Germline lookup yields CDR1 MNHEY and CDR2 SVGAGI.

This clonotype was detected ten times or more. The J gene is TRBJ1-2, the V gene TRBV7-9; TRBD1 might be the D (6 bases). Germline V gene data show CDR1 as SEHNR and CDR2 as FQNEAQ (reference sequence). Trimming removed 7 bases from V and 7 bases from J, with 13 bases in between. This CDR3 spans 12 amino acids. CDR3 sequence: CASTPGAAGYTF. DNA of the CDR3: TGTGCCAGCACCCCAGGGGCGGCTGGCTACACCTTC.

By proportion, this clonotype is medium-sized. The chain couples TRBV29-1 to TRBJ1-5; D unclear. Germline CDR1 is SQVTM and CDR2 is ANQGSEA. CDR3 length: 18 residues. Trimming took 3 bases from V and 0 from J, leaving 21 bases between them. CDR3 coding DNA: TGCAGCGTTGATGGCAGGTACCCTAACCTCTATAGCAATCAGCCCCAGCATTTT. Protein: CSVDGRYPNLYSNQPQHF.

The rearrangement joins TRBV20-1 to TRBJ1-1, with 7 bases that match TRBD1. The trim removed 5 bases at V and 7 bases at J, leaving 10 bases unmatched. The CDR3 is 13 amino acids. Germline CDR1 and CDR2: DFQATT and SNEGSKA (reference sequence). In DNA form, the CDR3 reads TGCAGTGCTCCATACCCCGGGGACAGTGAAGCTTTCTTT. Its translation: CSAPYPGDSEAFF.

This clonotype was seen ten or more times. V and J are TRBV7-2 and TRBJ2-7, with 8 nucleotides matching TRBD1. This CDR3 contains 15 residues. J gave up 3 bases and V 3 bases, and 7 bases lay outside the gene matches. From germline, CDR1 is SGHTA and CDR2 FQGNSA. Here the CDR3 reads CASSFDRGTFYEQYF. CDR3 sequence (DNA): TGTGCCAGCAGCTTTGACAGGGGAACGTTCTACGAGCAGTACTTC.

The chain joins TRBV4-1 to TRBJ2-7; a possible D gene is TRBD2 (6 bases). This CDR3 has 15 residues. V lost 1 base to trimming and J lost 4 bases, with 14 bases between them. From germline, CDR1 is MGHRA and CDR2 YSYEKL. CDR3 DNA sequence: TGCGCCAGCAGCCAAGGACCGGGAGTCAGTTACGAGCAGTACTTC. Amino acids: CASSQGPGVSYEQYF.